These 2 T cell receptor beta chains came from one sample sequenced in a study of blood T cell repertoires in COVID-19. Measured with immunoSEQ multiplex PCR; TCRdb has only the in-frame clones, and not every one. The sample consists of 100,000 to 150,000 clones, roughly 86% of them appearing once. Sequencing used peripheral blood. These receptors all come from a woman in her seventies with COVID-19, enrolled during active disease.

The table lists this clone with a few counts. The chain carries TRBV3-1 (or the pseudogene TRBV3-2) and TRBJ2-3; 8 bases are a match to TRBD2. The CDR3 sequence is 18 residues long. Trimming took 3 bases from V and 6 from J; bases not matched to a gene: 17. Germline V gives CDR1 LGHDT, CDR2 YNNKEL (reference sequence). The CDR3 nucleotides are TGTGCCAGCAGCCATCGAGTTGGTAGCGGGGCTCGGGGGGATACGCAGTATTTT. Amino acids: CASSHRVGSGARGDTQYF.

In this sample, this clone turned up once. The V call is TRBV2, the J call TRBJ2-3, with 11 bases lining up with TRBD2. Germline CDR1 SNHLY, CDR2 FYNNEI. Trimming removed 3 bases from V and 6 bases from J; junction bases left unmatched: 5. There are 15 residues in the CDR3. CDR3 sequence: CASSESSGGPDTQYF. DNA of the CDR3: TGTGCCAGCAGTGAGTCTAGCGGGGGGCCCGATACGCAGTATTTT.